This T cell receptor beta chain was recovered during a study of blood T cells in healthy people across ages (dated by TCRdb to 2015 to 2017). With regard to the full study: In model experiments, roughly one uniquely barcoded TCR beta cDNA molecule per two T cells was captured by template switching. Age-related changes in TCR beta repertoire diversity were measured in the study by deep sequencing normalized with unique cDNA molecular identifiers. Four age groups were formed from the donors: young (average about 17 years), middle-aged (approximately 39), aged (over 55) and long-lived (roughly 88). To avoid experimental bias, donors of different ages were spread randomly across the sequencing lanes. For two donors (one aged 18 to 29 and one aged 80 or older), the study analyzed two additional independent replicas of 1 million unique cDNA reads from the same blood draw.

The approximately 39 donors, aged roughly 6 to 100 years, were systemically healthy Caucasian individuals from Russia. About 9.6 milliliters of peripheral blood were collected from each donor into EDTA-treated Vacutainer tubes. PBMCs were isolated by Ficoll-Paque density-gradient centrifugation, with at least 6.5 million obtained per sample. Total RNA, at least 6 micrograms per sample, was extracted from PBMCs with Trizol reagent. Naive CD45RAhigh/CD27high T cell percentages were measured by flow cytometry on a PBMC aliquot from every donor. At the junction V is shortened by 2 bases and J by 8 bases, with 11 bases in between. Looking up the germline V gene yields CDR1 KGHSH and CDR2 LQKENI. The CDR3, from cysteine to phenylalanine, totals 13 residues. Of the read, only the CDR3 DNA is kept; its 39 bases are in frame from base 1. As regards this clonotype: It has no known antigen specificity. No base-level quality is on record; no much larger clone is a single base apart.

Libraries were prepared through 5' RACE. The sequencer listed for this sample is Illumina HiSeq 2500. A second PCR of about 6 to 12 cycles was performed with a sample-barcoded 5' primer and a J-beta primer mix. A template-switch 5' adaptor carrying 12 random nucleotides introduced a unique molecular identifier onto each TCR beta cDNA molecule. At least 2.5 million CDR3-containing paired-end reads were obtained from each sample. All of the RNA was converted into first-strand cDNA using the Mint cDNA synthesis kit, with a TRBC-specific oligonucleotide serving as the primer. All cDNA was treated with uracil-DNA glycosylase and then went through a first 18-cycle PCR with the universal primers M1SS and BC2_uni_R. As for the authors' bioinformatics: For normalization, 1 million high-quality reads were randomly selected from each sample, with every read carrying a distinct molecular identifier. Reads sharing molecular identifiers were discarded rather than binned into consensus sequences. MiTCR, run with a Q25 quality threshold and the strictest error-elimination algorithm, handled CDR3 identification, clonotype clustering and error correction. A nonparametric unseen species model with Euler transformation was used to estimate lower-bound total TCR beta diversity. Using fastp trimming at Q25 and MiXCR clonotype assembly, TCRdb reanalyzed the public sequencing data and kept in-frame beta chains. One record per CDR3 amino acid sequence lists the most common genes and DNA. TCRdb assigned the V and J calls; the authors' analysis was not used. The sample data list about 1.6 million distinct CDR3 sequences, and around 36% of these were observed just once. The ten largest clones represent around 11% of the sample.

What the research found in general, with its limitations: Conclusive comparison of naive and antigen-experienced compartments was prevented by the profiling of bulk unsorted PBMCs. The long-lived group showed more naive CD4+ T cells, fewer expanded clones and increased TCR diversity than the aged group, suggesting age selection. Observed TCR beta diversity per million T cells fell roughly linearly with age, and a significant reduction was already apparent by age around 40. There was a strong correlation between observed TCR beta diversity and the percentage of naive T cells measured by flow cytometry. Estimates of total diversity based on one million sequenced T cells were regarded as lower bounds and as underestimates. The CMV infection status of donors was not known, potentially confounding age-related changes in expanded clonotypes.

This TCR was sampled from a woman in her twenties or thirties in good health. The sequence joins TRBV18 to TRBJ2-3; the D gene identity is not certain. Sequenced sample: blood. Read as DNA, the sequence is TGTGCCAGCTCACCAAACGAGGCTGCTACGCAGTATTTT. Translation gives CASSPNEAATQYF.